This passage covers 8 T cell receptor beta chains from one sample sequenced in a study of cytomegalovirus exposure and HLA in healthy donors. Amplification used 60 Vbeta primers and 13 Jbeta primers. Method: immunoSEQ multiplex PCR; TCRdb's copy keeps in-frame clones and lacks some. The repertoire holds 85,000 to 130,000 clones, with around 80% as singletons. Sample: PBMCs. Receptors were obtained from a woman aged 18-30 years in good health and CMV-seropositive.

The gene calls are TRBV7-9 and TRBJ2-7; TRBD2 matches at 11 bases. Germline lookup yields CDR1 SEHNR and CDR2 FQNEAQ (reference sequence). The CDR3 totals 15 residues. J lost 6 bases, V lost 1 base, and 5 bases had no gene match. The CDR3 sequence: CASSLELAGASEQYF. For the CDR3, the DNA is TGTGCCAGCAGCTTAGAACTAGCGGGAGCGTCCGAGCAGTACTTC.

The chain carries TRBV6-1 and TRBJ1-2; D call uncertain. V lost 10 bases to trimming and J lost 2 bases, with 11 bases between them. CDR1 MNHNS and CDR2 SASEGT come from the germline V gene. This CDR3 has 12 residues. The CDR3 loop reads CAILQQNYGYTF. Written as DNA, the CDR3 is TGTGCCATTCTACAGCAAAACTATGGCTACACCTTC.

The J gene is TRBJ1-1, the V gene TRBV11-1; D remains ambiguous. The CDR3 sequence is 15 residues long. Per the germline V gene, CDR1 is SGHAT and CDR2 is FQDESV (reference sequence). V was cut by 1 base and J by 2 bases, with 11 bases left in between. The CDR3 nucleotides are TGTGCCAGCAGCTTAGGTTTGAGCCAAAACACTGAAGCTTTCTTT. This gives the protein CASSLGLSQNTEAFF.

This clone was picked up a small number of times. The chain employs TRBV29-1 and TRBJ2-5; tentative D call: TRBD2 (6 bases). The germline V and J ends were trimmed by 4 bases and 2 bases, with 17 bases remaining between them. The CDR3 consists of 15 residues. CDR1 SQVTM and CDR2 ANQGSEA come from the germline V gene. CDR3 nucleotide sequence: TGCAGCGTTGTCTGGTGGGGGGATCCACAAGAGACCCAGTACTTC. This codes for CSVVWWGDPQETQYF.

The J gene is TRBJ2-1, the V gene TRBV15, with 15 positions matching TRBD2. Per germline, CDR1 LNHNV and CDR2 YYDKDF (reference sequence). V dropped 9 bases and J dropped 10; count of bases not matched to a gene: 4. CDR3 length: 13 residues. CDR3 sequence (DNA): TGTGCCACTGGACTAGCGGGAGGGTCGGAGCAGTTCTTC. The encoded protein is CATGLAGGSEQFF.

This chain links TRBV6-1 with TRBJ1-3; 8 bases line up with TRBD1. CDR3 length: 15 amino acids. Germline CDR1 and CDR2: MNHNS and SASEGT. V lost 4 bases and J lost 1; bases outside the gene matches: 3. CDR3 protein: CASSGDRGSGNTIYF. CDR3 nucleotides: TGTGCCAGCAGTGGAGACAGGGGTTCTGGAAACACCATATATTTT.

J is TRBJ2-1 and V is TRBV28, with TRBD2 matching 10 bases. Germline V gene sequence: CDR1 MDHEN, CDR2 SYDVKM. The trim removed 6 bases at V and 6 bases at J, leaving 8 bases unmatched. The CDR3 is made up of 15 amino acids. The CDR3 sequence: CASRPSGRESNEQFF. In DNA, the CDR3 is TGTGCCAGCAGGCCCAGCGGGAGGGAGAGCAATGAGCAGTTCTTC.

This chain uses TRBV30 with TRBJ1-3; possibly TRBD1 for D (5 bases). V lost 2 bases, J lost 3 bases, and 20 bases lay in between. This CDR3 spans 17 amino acids. CDR1 and CDR2 (germline): GTSNPN, SVGIG (reference sequence). The CDR3 coding sequence is TGTGCCTGGAGTAACCCAACCCCGGGGGTTTTTGGAAACACCATATATTTT. This gives the protein CAWSNPTPGVFGNTIYF.